A single sample gave rise to the 29 T cell receptor beta chains below, sequenced in a study of post-analysis software for immune sequencing data. Study-wide results and limits: Included in a set of a few TRBV segments more frequent in patients than controls were TRBV5-6, TRBV5-1 and TRBV20-1.

Unique molecular identifiers tagged the TCR beta cDNA libraries. TCRdb re-derived calls from the PCR reads in MiXCR, one entry per CDR3 protein. Of fewer than 900,000 distinct CDR3 sequences in the sample, 40% to 55% are singletons; the top ten hold 4.9%. Their cognate antigens are unknown. Sequencing was done on a sample of blood. The receptors were sampled from a girl aged 5-17 years with multiple sclerosis.

This chain uses TRBV4-3 with TRBJ1-6; unclear D gene. Looked up from germline, CDR1 is LGHNA and CDR2 is YSLEER. Trimming removed 0 bases at V and 12 bases at J, with 18 bases between. The CDR3 spans 16 residues. The chain's CDR3 is CASSQDVGIGIGPLHF. CDR3 nucleotides: TGCGCCAGCAGCCAAGATGTAGGGATTGGGATCGGACCCCTCCACTTT.

DNA of the CDR3: TGCAGTGCTAAAGCACTACAGCGGGAGGGCCGATACGAGCAGTACTTC. It codes for CSAKALQREGRYEQYF. The genes are TRBV20-1 and TRBJ2-7; 10 positions agree with TRBD2. With 4 bases clipped from V and 4 bases from J, the junction kept 13 bases outside the gene matches. The germline CDR1 and CDR2 sequences are DFQATT and SNEGSKA (reference sequence). The length of the CDR3 is 16 residues.

J is TRBJ2-1 and V is TRBV6-2 or TRBV6-3, with 7 bases that match TRBD2. Germline CDR1 reads MNHEY; CDR2 reads SVGEGT. J was trimmed by 0 bases and V by 0 bases; bases with no gene match: 14. The CDR3 totals 20 residues. CDR3: CASSYSIKVTRGSSYNEQFF. The CDR3 region has the DNA TGTGCCAGCAGTTACTCGATAAAGGTCACTCGCGGGAGCTCCTACAATGAGCAGTTCTTC.

The V and J genes are TRBV29-1 and TRBJ2-5, with a possible D match to TRBD2 (5 bases). V lost 4 bases and J 4 bases, leaving 10 bases between the germline ends. The germline V gene encodes CDR1 SQVTM and CDR2 ANQGSEA. This CDR3 spans 12 amino acids. The CDR3 DNA sequence: TGCAGCGTTGTCCGGGGTAGAGAGACCCAGTACTTC. Protein: CSVVRGRETQYF.

This rearrangement joins TRBV7-8 to TRBJ2-2, with D perhaps matching TRBD1 (5 bases). The germline gives CDR1 SGHVS, CDR2 FQNEAQ. The CDR3 is 14 amino acids. With 2 bases removed from V and 3 bases from J, the gap between germline ends came to 7 bases. CDR3 DNA sequence: TGTGCCAGCAGCTTATGGGGCCACACCGGGGAGCTGTTTTTT. Its protein is CASSLWGHTGELFF.

This clonotype has only a few counts. The rearrangement links TRBV4-3 to TRBJ2-1, with 8 nucleotides matching TRBD2. This CDR3 has 17 amino acids. The V gene end was trimmed by 2 bases and the J gene end by 3 bases; junction bases not matched to a gene: 9. CDR1 and CDR2 (germline): LGHNA, YSLEER. The CDR3 is CASSQKPDGRGYNEQFF. The CDR3 DNA follows: TGCGCCAGCAGCCAAAAACCCGACGGGAGGGGCTACAATGAGCAGTTCTTC.

This clonotype was counted between two and nine times. The chain couples TRBV12-3 or TRBV12-4 to TRBJ1-2, with 11 nucleotides matching TRBD1. This CDR3 is built from 15 residues. The J segment lost 6 bases and the V segment lost 7 bases, leaving 10 bases of the junction unmatched. CDR3 bases: TGTGCCAGCATTGCCCGTGGACAGGGGGCAAATGGCTACACCTTC. This codes for CASIARGQGANGYTF.

The chain couples TRBV28 to TRBJ2-1; 9 positions match TRBD2. V lost 4 bases to trimming and J lost 6 bases; unmatched junction nucleotides: 10. CDR1 is MDHEN, CDR2 SYDVKM, per germline. This CDR3 region has 16 residues. The CDR3 region is CASSSPRLAATNEQFF. The DNA for the CDR3 is TGTGCCAGCAGTTCCCCCCGACTAGCGGCCACCAATGAGCAGTTCTTC. The full variable domain, completed using reference TRBV28 and TRBJ2-1, is DVKVTQSSRYLVKRTGEKVFLECVQDMDHENMFWYRQDPGLGLRLIYFSYDVKMKEKGDIPEGYSVSREKKERFSLILESASTNQTSMYLCASSSPRLAATNEQFFGPGTRLTVL.

The chain combines TRBV28 with TRBJ2-7, with 8 bases that match TRBD1. V trimming: 6 bases; J trimming: 3 bases; junction bases outside the gene matches: 7. Germline-derived CDR1 and CDR2 are MDHEN and SYDVKM. The CDR3 is made up of 14 amino acids. CDR3 in DNA: TGTGCCAGCAGAGGACAGGGTGAAGTCTACGAGCAGTACTTC. As protein: CASRGQGEVYEQYF.

The genes are TRBV7-9 and TRBJ2-1; D gene ambiguous. The J call may be mistaken, given a closer DNA end match to TRBJ2-7. CDR3 length: 14 residues. The germline gives CDR1 SEHNR, CDR2 FQNEAQ (reference sequence). The CDR3 DNA reads TGTGCCAGCAGCCCTTCGTCGGCCTACAATGAGCAGTACTTC. Translation gives CASSPSSAYNEQYF.

J is TRBJ2-3 and V is TRBV2; TRBD2 might be the D (6 bases). The CDR3 sequence is 16 residues long. Per germline, CDR1 SNHLY and CDR2 FYNNEI. The ends were cut back, 4 bases at V and 2 bases at J, with 16 bases in the middle. The CDR3 nucleotides are TGTGCCAGCAGTGGGAGGGCCGTGTACTACACAGATACGCAGTATTTT. Translating it yields CASSGRAVYYTDTQYF.

This clonotype was seen repeatedly, ten times or more. The chain uses TRBV3-1 and TRBJ2-5; D uncertain. Trimming removed 1 base at V and 3 bases at J, with 9 bases between. Germline CDR1 is LGHDT and CDR2 is YNNKEL (reference sequence). The CDR3 covers 14 residues. The CDR3 nucleotides read TGTGCCAGCAGCCAAGGGGTGTTGGAAGAGACCCAGTACTTC. Translated: CASSQGVLEETQYF.

This clonotype was observed a few times. The V call is TRBV10-3, the J call TRBJ2-3; D possibly uses TRBD1 or TRBD2 (5 bases each). V lost 10 bases and J 1 base, leaving 15 bases between the germline ends. The CDR3 contains 14 residues. Germline V CDR1 and CDR2: ENHRY, SYGVKD. The chain's CDR3 is CASRTLGGTDTQYF. The DNA for the CDR3 is TGTGCCAGCCGGACTTTAGGGGGCACAGATACGCAGTATTTT.

This chain joins TRBV6-5 and TRBJ2-1; D ambiguous. The assigned J gene may be wrong: the sequence end matches TRBJ2-7 better. The CDR3 is 12 amino acids. CDR1 is MNHEY and CDR2 is SVGAGI in the germline V gene. The CDR3 nucleotides are TGTGCCAGCAGCCCCCTCCCTGGGGAGCAGTACTTC. Translated, it gives CASSPLPGEQYF.

V gene TRBV20-1 combines with J gene TRBJ2-5; 14 nucleotides align to TRBD2. The germline CDR1 and CDR2 sequences are DFQATT and SNEGSKA (reference sequence). The CDR3 is 19 residues long. After removal of 6 bases from V and 1 base from J, the junction contained 16 bases not matched to a gene. In nucleotides, the CDR3 is TGCAGTGCCTTACCCCTACCGGGACTAGCGGGAGCCCCCCAAGAGACCCAGTACTTC. This gives the protein CSALPLPGLAGAPQETQYF.

The rearrangement links TRBV4-2 to TRBJ2-7; TRBD2 agrees at 7 bases. V gave up 4 bases and J gave up 2 bases; unmatched junction bases: 11. The CDR3 covers 16 residues. Per the germline V gene, CDR1 is LGHNA and CDR2 is YNFKEQ. CDR3 DNA sequence: TGTGCCAGCAGCCCGACGGGGGGTGCCAAGGCCTACGAGCAGTACTTC. It specifies CASSPTGGAKAYEQYF.

On this clonotype itself: An end of the junction does not agree with germline; a read error may underlie this. The chain uses TRBV7-2 and TRBJ2-1; 11 positions agree with TRBD2. The CDR3 length is 16 residues. Germline-derived CDR1 and CDR2 are SGHTA and FQGNSA. CDR3 in DNA: TGCGCCAGCAGCCCCCGACTAGCGGGAAGGTACAATGAGCAGTTCTTC. Translated: CASSPRLAGRYNEQFF.

The genes are TRBV5-8 and TRBJ2-5; 11 positions agree with TRBD2. The ends lost 4 bases at V and 4 bases at J; junction bases unmatched: 9. The CDR3 spans 16 residues. Per germline, CDR1 SGHTS and CDR2 YDEGEE. CDR3 sequence: CASSPRLAGLSETQYF. CDR3 bases: TGTGCCAGCAGCCCACGACTAGCGGGATTGTCAGAGACCCAGTACTTC.

This clonotype was seen only a few times. V is TRBV29-1 and J is TRBJ1-2; D is unresolved. This CDR3 has 13 amino acids. The germline V gene encodes CDR1 SQVTM and CDR2 ANQGSEA. V was cut by 6 bases and J by 6 bases, with 17 bases left in between. The CDR3 DNA reads as TGCAGCGTGGGTGATCGGCCCCCCGATGGCTACACCTTC. As protein: CSVGDRPPDGYTF. The full variable domain, rest sourced from reference TRBV29-1 and TRBJ1-2, is SAVISQKPSRDICQRGTSLTIQCQVDSQVTMMFWYRQQPGQSLTLIATANQGSEATYESGFVIDKFPISRPNLTFSTLTVSNMSPEDSSIYLCSVGDRPPDGYTFGSGTRLTVV.

CDR3: CASSQLVPRDVTQYF. As DNA, the CDR3 is TGTGCCAGCAGTCAACTAGTTCCCCGCGACGTGACGCAGTATTTT. The genes are TRBV6-6 and TRBJ2-3; D possibly corresponds to TRBD2 (5 bases). The germline gives CDR1 MNHNY, CDR2 SVGAGI (reference sequence). Trimming pared 5 bases from V and 9 bases from J, leaving 21 bases between. This CDR3 contains 15 residues.

The chain employs TRBV9 and TRBJ2-1; 8 bases fit TRBD2. From germline, CDR1 is SGDLS and CDR2 YYNGEE. The CDR3 loop spans 14 amino acids. J lost 8 bases, V lost 1 base, and 5 bases had no gene match. CDR3 bases: TGTGCCAGCAGCGTACAGCGGGAGAGACATGAGCAGTTCTTC. Translation gives CASSVQRERHEQFF. Supplemented by reference TRBV9 and TRBJ2-1, the full variable domain reads DSGVTQTPKHLITATGQRVTLRCSPRSGDLSVYWYQQSLDQGLQFLIQYYNGEERAKGNILERFSAQQFPDLHSELNLSSLELGDSALYFCASSVQRERHEQFFGPGTRLTVL.

This clonotype turned up a few times. The rearrangement uses TRBV5-1 and TRBJ2-5; the D call may be TRBD1 or TRBD2 (5 bases each). The germline V gene encodes CDR1 SGHRS and CDR2 YFSETQ. The ends were cut back, 0 bases at V and 3 bases at J, with 9 bases in the middle. This CDR3 is built from 14 residues. CDR3 DNA: TGCGCCAGCAGCTTGGAGTGGGGGAAAGAGACCCAGTACTTC. It encodes CASSLEWGKETQYF.

The rearrangement uses TRBV9 and TRBJ2-6; 7 bases align to TRBD1. The V and J ends lost 8 bases and 1 base, in that order; junction bases with no gene match: 12. The CDR3 spans 17 residues. Germline lookup yields CDR1 SGDLS and CDR2 YYNGEE. The CDR3 bases are TGTGCCAGTGGGCATGGGACAGAAGCGTCTGGGGCCAACGTCCTGACTTTC. This encodes CASGHGTEASGANVLTF. Full variable domain (outside the CDR3, taken from reference TRBV9 and TRBJ2-6): DSGVTQTPKHLITATGQRVTLRCSPRSGDLSVYWYQQSLDQGLQFLIQYYNGEERAKGNILERFSAQQFPDLHSELNLSSLELGDSALYFCASGHGTEASGANVLTFGAGSRLTVL.

The V gene is TRBV5-1, the J gene TRBJ2-7; 9 bases line up with TRBD2. The germline CDR1 and CDR2 sequences are SGHRS and YFSETQ. The CDR3 runs to 16 residues. V was pared by 0 bases and J by 7 bases, with 11 bases of the junction left unmatched. CDR3 sequence: CASSLDSAGGPREQYF. The DNA of the CDR3 is TGCGCCAGCAGCTTGGACTCGGCGGGAGGGCCGCGAGAGCAGTACTTC.

This clonotype was seen repeatedly, ten times or more. A junction end diverges from the germline sequence, so it may reflect a read error. The V gene is TRBV5-1, the J gene TRBJ2-3, with 8 positions matching TRBD2. Germline values: CDR1 SGHRS, CDR2 YFSETQ. The CDR3 spans 15 residues. CDR3 in DNA: TGTGCCAGCAGCCTTAGCGGGACTAGCACAGATACGCAGTATTTT. Its protein product is CASSLSGTSTDTQYF. The full variable domain, its missing parts supplied by reference TRBV5-1 and TRBJ2-3, is KAGVTQTPRYLIKTRGQQVTLSCSPISGHRSVSWYQQTPGQGLQFLFEYFSETQRNKGNFPGRFSGRQFSNSRSEMNVSTLELGDSALYLCASSLSGTSTDTQYFGPGTRLTVL.

The chain recombines TRBV28 with TRBJ2-5; 7 bases agree with TRBD1. This CDR3 comprises 12 residues. V trimming: 10 bases; J trimming: 5 bases; junction bases outside the gene matches: 7. Germline CDR1 MDHEN, CDR2 SYDVKM. The CDR3: CATDRDRETQYF. CDR3 in DNA: TGTGCCACCGACAGGGATCGGGAGACCCAGTACTTC.

J is TRBJ2-7 and V is TRBV11-2; D remains unclear. TRBJ2-5 matches the DNA end more closely, so the J call is doubtful. CDR3 length equals 16 residues. Germline loops: CDR1 SGHAT, CDR2 FQNNGV. CDR3 region: CASSLGREGIVETQYF. CDR3 sequence (DNA): TGTGCCAGCAGCTTAGGACGTGAAGGCATTGTGGAGACCCAGTACTTC.

Concerning this clonotype itself: An end of the junction does not agree with germline; a read error may underlie this. V and J are TRBV3-1 and TRBJ1-2, with 9 bases that match TRBD1. CDR1 is LGHDT and CDR2 is YNNKEL in the germline V gene (reference sequence). CDR3 length: 16 amino acids. CDR3 in DNA: TGTGCCAGCAGTCAAGATCGGGACAGGGCGGCTCAGGGCTACACCTTC. Encoded protein: CASSQDRDRAAQGYTF.

The J gene is TRBJ2-1, the V gene TRBV7-9; D may be TRBD2 (5 bases). Trimming removed 2 bases from V and 5 bases from J, with 13 bases in between. Germline CDR1 SEHNR, CDR2 FQNEAQ (reference sequence). The CDR3 runs to 15 residues. The CDR3 loop reads CASSLTGRLDNEQFF. CDR3 nucleotides: TGTGCCAGCAGCTTAACGGGAAGACTGGACAATGAGCAGTTCTTC.